This TCR beta chain was sequenced during a study of blood T cell repertoires in COVID-19. Generated by immunoSEQ multiplex PCR, the TCRdb table keeps only in-frame clones and is missing some. The table lists hundreds of thousands of clones, about 90% of them singletons. This CDR3 is 13 amino acids long. CDR1 is MNHEY and CDR2 is SMNVEV in the germline V gene (reference sequence). V gave up 6 bases and J gave up 3 bases, with 11 bases separating them. The sample taken for sequencing was PBMCs or T cells enriched from blood (not recorded which). The chain combines TRBV27 with TRBJ1-1, with D perhaps matching TRBD1 (5 bases). The TCR was taken from a woman under 30 with acute COVID-19. CDR3 region: CASRARGDTEAFF. The CDR3 DNA reads TGTGCCAGCAGAGCACGGGGGGACACTGAAGCTTTCTTT.